This T cell receptor beta chain comes out of a study of blood T cells in healthy people across ages. Study-wide results and limits: Older age went with lower TCR beta diversity per million T cells, in a roughly linear way.

Each individual donor underwent a draw of roughly 10 milliliters of peripheral blood. Isolated per sample were at least 6 million PBMCs. Germline V lookup: CDR1 MGHRA, CDR2 YSYEKL. V was pared by 4 bases and J by 4 bases, with 7 bases of the junction left unmatched. The CDR3 is 15 residues long. This clonotype was detected only a few times. As yet, its antigen is unknown. PCR was performed a second time for roughly 7 to 12 cycles using a sample-barcoded 5' primer and a J-beta primer mix. TCRdb passed the 5' RACE reads through MiXCR, listing each CDR3 protein once. This table holds about 970,000 distinct CDR3 sequences, about 53% found once.

This clonotype was obtained from a woman aged 55-69 years in good health. The chain is built from TRBV4-1 and TRBJ1-2; TRBD1 matches at 9 bases. Specimen: blood. CDR3 nucleotides: TGCGCCAGCAGCCTCAAGACAGGGGGGACCTATGGCTACACCTTC. Its protein product is CASSLKTGGTYGYTF.